This T cell receptor (beta chain) emerged from a study of blood T cell repertoires in COVID-19. Repertoires were generated with immunoSEQ multiplex PCR, while TCRdb's copy carries only in-frame clones and drops some. The table includes almost 400,000 clones, around nine tenths detected once. Per germline, CDR1 MGHDK and CDR2 SYGVNS. The CDR3 consists of 15 residues. The ends lost 4 bases at V and 6 bases at J; junction bases unmatched: 8. The sequencing sample was made of PBMCs or T cells enriched from blood (not recorded which). The source is a woman aged 25 to 39 who had recovered from COVID-19. The genes are TRBV25-1 and TRBJ2-7; 11 bases align to TRBD2. The CDR3 is CASSGLLAGETEQYF. The CDR3 DNA reads TGTGCCAGCAGTGGGTTACTAGCGGGAGAGACCGAGCAGTACTTC.